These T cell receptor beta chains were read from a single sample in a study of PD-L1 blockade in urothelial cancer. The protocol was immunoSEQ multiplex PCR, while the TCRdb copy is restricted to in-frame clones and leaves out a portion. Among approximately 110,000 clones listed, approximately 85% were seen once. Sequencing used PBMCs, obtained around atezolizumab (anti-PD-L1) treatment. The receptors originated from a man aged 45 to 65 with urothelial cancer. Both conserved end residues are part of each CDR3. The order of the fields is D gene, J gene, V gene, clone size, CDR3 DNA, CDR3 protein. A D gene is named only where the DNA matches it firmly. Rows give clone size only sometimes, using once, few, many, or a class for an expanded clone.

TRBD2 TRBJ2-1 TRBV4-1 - TGCGCCAGCAGCCCGACGGGACTAGCGGGAGGCCTCTCCTACAATGAGCAGTTCTTC CASSPTGLAGGLSYNEQFF
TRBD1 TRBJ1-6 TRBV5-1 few TGCGCCAGCAGCCCCCAGGGGGCGCGGAATTCACCCCTCCACTTT CASSPQGARNSPLHF
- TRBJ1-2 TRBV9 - TGTGCCAGCAGCGACCACATCTATGGCTACACCTTC CASSDHIYGYTF
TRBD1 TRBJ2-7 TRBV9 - TGTGCCAGCAGCGTAGACAGGGGACCCTCCTACGAGCAGTACTTC CASSVDRGPSYEQYF
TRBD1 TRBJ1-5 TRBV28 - TGTGCCAGCAGTGGGCCCCGGGACAGGAATAGCAATCAGCCCCAGCATTTT CASSGPRDRNSNQPQHF
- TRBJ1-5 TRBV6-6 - TGTGCCAGCAGTTTCAGGGGTGAAAGCAATCAGCCCCAGCATTTT CASSFRGESNQPQHF
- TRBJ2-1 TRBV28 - TGTGCCAGCAGTTTTTACTGGGGGCCAAAAGGCAATGAGCAGTTCTTC CASSFYWGPKGNEQFF
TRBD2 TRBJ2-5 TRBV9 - TGTGCCAGCAGCGAGGGATCTAGCGGGAGCGAGACCCAGTACTTC CASSEGSSGSETQYF
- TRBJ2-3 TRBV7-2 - TGTGCCAGCAGCAAAAAAGCAGGAGATACGCAGTATTTT CASSKKAGDTQYF
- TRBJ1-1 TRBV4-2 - TGTGCCAGCAGCCAAGATGGCAGCACTGAAGCTTTCTTT CASSQDGSTEAFF
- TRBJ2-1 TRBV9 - TGTGCCAGCACGTCCCGTGGGGCCAATGAGCAGTTCTTC CASTSRGANEQFF
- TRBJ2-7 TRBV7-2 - TGTGCCAGCAGCCTCACGAGAACCCTCTCCTACGAGCAGTACTTC CASSLTRTLSYEQYF
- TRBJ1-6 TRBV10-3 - TGTGCCATCAGGATGACAGGCCTAAATTCACCCCTCCACTTT CAIRMTGLNSPLHF
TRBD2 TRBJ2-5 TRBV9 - TGTGCCAGCAGCGTAGGACTAGCGGGAGACAAAGAGACCCAGTACTTC CASSVGLAGDKETQYF
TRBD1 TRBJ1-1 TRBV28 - TGTGCCAGCAGTACCGGGACAGGGTCGGGGAACACTGAAGCTTTCTTT CASSTGTGSGNTEAFF
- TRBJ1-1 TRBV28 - TGTGCCAGCAGTTTAATGCGCGGGGGCGGCACTGAAGCTTTCTTT CASSLMRGGGTEAFF
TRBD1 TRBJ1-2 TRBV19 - TGTGCCGCAGGGGGGTTTGCCGGCTACACCTTC CAAGGFAGYTF
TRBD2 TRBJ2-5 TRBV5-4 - TGTGCCAGCAGCTCTCGGGGGGGGGTTGAGACCCAGTACTTC CASSSRGGVETQYF
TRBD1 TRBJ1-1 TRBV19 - TGTGCCAGTAGTCGTGATACAGGGGACGCTTCTGAAGCTTTCTTT CASSRDTGDASEAFF